The 4 T cell receptor beta chains reported below all come from one sample, sequenced in a study of blood T cell repertoires in COVID-19 (TCRdb year 2020). The library was generated by the immunoSEQ multiplex PCR assay. TCRdb's version of the immuneACCESS table is confined to in-frame rearrangements and falls short of the full clone set. An unresolved V gene accounts for under half of the shortfall where checked; the remainder is of unknown origin. The sample includes 100,000 or so clones, with approximately 81% observed a single time. In total, the top ten clones hold 30% to 45% of the sample. Specimen: peripheral blood. The receptors were sampled from an elderly man with acute or convalescent COVID-19.

This chain links TRBV7-2 with TRBJ1-1; a weak D match, TRBD1 (5 bases). Germline CDR1 is SGHTA and CDR2 is FQGNSA. The CDR3 is 14 amino acids. V was shortened by 1 base and J by 0 bases, with 6 bases between the two germline ends. The CDR3 DNA is TGTGCCAGCAGCTTAGGGGGGGTGAACACTGAAGCTTTCTTT. It yields the protein CASSLGGVNTEAFF. The whole variable domain, remainder taken from reference TRBV7-2 and TRBJ1-1, is GAGVSQSPSNKVTEKGKDVELRCDPISGHTALYWYRQSLGQGLEFLIYFQGNSAPDKSGLPSDRFSAERTGGSVSTLTIQRTQQEDSAVYLCASSLGGVNTEAFFGQGTRLTVV.

The chain employs TRBV5-1 and TRBJ2-5, with D perhaps TRBD1 (7 bases). V was cut by 8 bases and J by 0 bases, with 14 bases left in between. The CDR3 is made up of 14 amino acids. The germline V gene encodes CDR1 SGHRS and CDR2 YFSETQ. Here the CDR3 DNA reads TGCGCCAGTCAGACAGGGAGGAACCAAGAGACCCAGTACTTC. Residues: CASQTGRNQETQYF. Looking up the rest from reference TRBV5-1 and TRBJ2-5 gives the full variable domain: KAGVTQTPRYLIKTRGQQVTLSCSPISGHRSVSWYQQTPGQGLQFLFEYFSETQRNKGNFPGRFSGRQFSNSRSEMNVSTLELGDSALYLCASQTGRNQETQYFGPGTRLLVL.

The count of this clone is one. The J gene is TRBJ2-1, the V gene TRBV9; 7 nucleotides agree with TRBD2. V trimming: 0 bases; J trimming: 5 bases; junction bases outside the gene matches: 8. Germline V gives CDR1 SGDLS, CDR2 YYNGEE. The CDR3 is made up of 16 amino acids. CDR3 sequence reads: CASSVDAGRTNNEQFF. The CDR3 DNA reads TGTGCCAGCAGCGTAGACGCCGGGAGGACAAACAATGAGCAGTTCTTC.

Here the CDR3 DNA reads TGCGCCAGCAGCTCATGGGGGAGGGGGACCGAGCAGTACTTC. It yields the protein CASSSWGRGTEQYF. The J gene is TRBJ2-7, the V gene TRBV5-1; a possible D gene is TRBD2 (7 bases). Trimming removed 3 bases from V and 6 bases from J, with 16 bases in between. The CDR3 extends over 14 amino acids. Germline V gene sequence: CDR1 SGHRS, CDR2 YFSETQ.